This entry is about one TCR beta chain. Germline CDR1 is SGHRS and CDR2 is YFSETQ. Trimming left V 2 bases short and J 4 bases short, with 6 bases between. The CDR3 length is 12 residues. In the original processing: Amplifying reference gene primers gave estimates of nucleated cell counts. Here immunoSEQ multiplex PCR was the method, and the copy in TCRdb shows in-frame clones only, minus some. V and J calls plus clone size are reproduced from that table; the DNA served to infer D and trimming. The table includes about 240,000 clones, approximately 83% detected once. The data stem from a study of blood T cell repertoires in COVID-19. About the study: Samples of COVID-19 (acute and convalescent) were obtained from the United States, Italy and Spain. T cells, B-cell-depleted T cells, or PBMCs provided the cDNA or gDNA that served as material.

This chain connects TRBV5-1 to TRBJ1-1; the D is unclear. The source material was peripheral blood. The clonotype comes from a woman at least 80 years old with acute or convalescent COVID-19. CDR3: CASSFGFTEAFF. Here the CDR3 DNA reads TGCGCCAGCAGCTTCGGTTTCACTGAAGCTTTCTTT.